This entry lists 4 T cell receptor beta chains sequenced from one sample in a study of T-cell memory formation after mild COVID-19 (dated by TCRdb to about 2021). Library creation used 5' RACE. For sequencing, an Illumina NovaSeq 6000 was employed. The public reads were reanalyzed by TCRdb: fastp trimming at Q25, MiXCR alignment, in-frame beta chains only. Every distinct CDR3 protein forms one entry, paired with its most common genes and DNA. The sample includes just over 350,000 distinct CDR3 sequences, with about 15% observed a single time. The top ten clones comprise about 22% of the sample. The sequenced sample was PBMCs or a T cell subset sorted from them (not recorded which). These receptor sequences come from a man in his late teens or twenties who had mild COVID-19 (a few samples of this study predate the infection). The sample titles of this study are shuffled in the database, so cell type and time point are left out; the donor was told from shared clones.

The chain carries TRBV12-3 or TRBV12-4 and TRBJ2-5, with D possibly TRBD1 on 5 matching bases. The ends were cut back, 4 bases at V and 0 bases at J, with 9 bases in the middle. The CDR3 is 14 residues long. CDR3 sequence reads: CASSYGQHQETQYF. The CDR3 region has the DNA TGTGCCAGCAGTTATGGACAACACCAAGAGACCCAGTACTTC.

The chain combines TRBV29-1 with TRBJ1-2; D is unresolved. V was shortened by 3 bases and J by 6 bases, with 17 bases between the two germline ends. CDR3 size: 14 residues. Germline V gene sequence: CDR1 SQVTM, CDR2 ANQGSEA. In nucleotides, the CDR3 is TGCAGCGTTGATTTTGTGGCAGACCCTCATGGCTACACCTTC. It is translated as CSVDFVADPHGYTF.

In the case of this clonotype: The junction and the germline gene differ at one end; a read error may be behind it. The chain couples TRBV29-1 to TRBJ1-5; 11 bases fit TRBD1. The CDR3 has 13 amino acids. CDR1 is SQVTM, CDR2 ANQGSEA, per germline. The CDR3 loop reads CSVWTGGNQPQHF. The CDR3 nucleotides read TGCAGCGTGTGGACAGGGGGCAACCAGCCCCAGCATTTT.

The chain combines TRBV27 with TRBJ2-1; tentative D call: TRBD1 (6 bases). The V end lost 10 bases, the J end lost 9 bases, and 19 bases lay between the germline ends. This CDR3 spans 13 amino acids. CDR1 is MNHEY, CDR2 SMNVEV, per germline (reference sequence). The CDR3: CATVILGGTEQFF. In nucleotides, the CDR3 is TGTGCCACCGTGATCTTAGGGGGAACTGAGCAGTTCTTC.